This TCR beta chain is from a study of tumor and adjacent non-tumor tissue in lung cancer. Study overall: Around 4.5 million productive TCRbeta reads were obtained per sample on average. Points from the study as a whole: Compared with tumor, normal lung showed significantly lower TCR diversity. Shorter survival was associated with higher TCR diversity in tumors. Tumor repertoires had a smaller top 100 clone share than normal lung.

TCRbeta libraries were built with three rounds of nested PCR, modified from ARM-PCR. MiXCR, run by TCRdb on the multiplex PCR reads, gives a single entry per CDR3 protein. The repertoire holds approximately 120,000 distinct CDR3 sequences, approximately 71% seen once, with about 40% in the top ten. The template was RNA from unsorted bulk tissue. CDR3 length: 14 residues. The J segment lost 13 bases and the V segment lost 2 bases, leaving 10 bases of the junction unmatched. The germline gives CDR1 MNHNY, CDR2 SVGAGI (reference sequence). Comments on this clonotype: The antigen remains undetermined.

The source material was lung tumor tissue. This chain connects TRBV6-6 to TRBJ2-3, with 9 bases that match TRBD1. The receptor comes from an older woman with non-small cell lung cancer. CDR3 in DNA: TGTGCCAGCAGTTACACACAGGGGGCTAAAACGGAGTATTTT. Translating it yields CASSYTQGAKTEYF.